This T cell receptor (beta chain) was observed in a study of T cells in Graves' hyperthyroidism and ophthalmopathy. Study as a whole: Prior to any treatment, at the point of initial diagnosis, peripheral blood was collected.

From RNA transcripts, TCR beta CDR3 regions were amplified. During a first-round RT-PCR of the TCR CDR3, the HTBI primer set was used. TCRdb re-analysed the multiplex PCR reads in MiXCR, keeping a single row per CDR3 protein. This sample has some 140,000 distinct CDR3 sequences, with roughly a fifth found just once. The sample holds many counts of this clonotype. For the diagnoses, clinical symptoms, serum thyroxine and TRAb, thyroid ultrasound and orbital computed tomography were used. This TCR derives from a woman between 45 and 60 years old with Graves' hyperthyroidism that later progressed to Graves' ophthalmopathy. The sequencing sample was made of blood.

The CDR3 DNA reads as TGTGCCAGCAGCGCGACTAGCGGGCGAACAGATACGCAGTATTTT. Translated, it gives CASSATSGRTDTQYF. The rearrangement links TRBV7-3 to TRBJ2-3; 10 positions agree with TRBD2. Germline V gene sequence: CDR1 SGHTA, CDR2 FQGTGA. This CDR3 is built from 15 residues. The J segment lost 3 bases and the V segment lost 5 bases, leaving 5 bases of the junction unmatched.